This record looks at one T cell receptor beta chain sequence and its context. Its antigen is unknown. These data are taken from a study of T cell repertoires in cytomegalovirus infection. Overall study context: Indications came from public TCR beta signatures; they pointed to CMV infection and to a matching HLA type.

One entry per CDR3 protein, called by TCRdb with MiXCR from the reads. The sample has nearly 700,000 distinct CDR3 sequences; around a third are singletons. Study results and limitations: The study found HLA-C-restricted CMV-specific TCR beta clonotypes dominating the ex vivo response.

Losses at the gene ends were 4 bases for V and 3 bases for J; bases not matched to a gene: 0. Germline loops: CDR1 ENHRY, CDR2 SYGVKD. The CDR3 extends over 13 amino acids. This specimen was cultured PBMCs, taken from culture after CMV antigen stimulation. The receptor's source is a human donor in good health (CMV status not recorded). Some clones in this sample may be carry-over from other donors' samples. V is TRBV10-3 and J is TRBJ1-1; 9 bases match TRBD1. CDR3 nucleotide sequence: TGTGCCATCAGTGGGACAGGGGACACTGAAGCTTTCTTT. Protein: CAISGTGDTEAFF.